The following is a T cell receptor (beta chain) sequence with its context. What it binds is unknown. Germline CDR1 reads SNHLY; CDR2 reads FYNNEI. After removal of 8 bases from V and 1 base from J, the junction contained 2 bases not matched to a gene. The CDR3 runs 13 residues. This record belongs to a study of T cells in localized non-small cell lung cancer. Study-level findings and limits: Researchers found a median approximately 57 of the top 100 tumor clones in adjacent lung. Adjacent uninvolved lung tissue had the highest T cell clonality, exceeding tumor.

The repertoire was sequenced with immunoSEQ multiplex PCR; TCRdb's copy has only in-frame clones and lacks some. The data hold more than 70,000 clones, with just under 85% observed a single time. The sequencing used peripheral blood, collected before any cancer treatment. The TCR comes from a man aged 40 to 70 with stage I lung adenocarcinoma. The chain recombines TRBV2 with TRBJ2-5; 9 bases line up with TRBD2. The CDR3 loop reads CASGRGGQETQYF. The DNA for the CDR3 is TGTGCCAGCGGGCGGGGGGGCCAAGAGACCCAGTACTTC.